The 21 T cell receptor beta chains presented below share a single source sample, sequenced in a study of T-cell memory formation after mild COVID-19. TCRdb processed the 5' RACE reads anew with MiXCR; each CDR3 protein has one entry. In the table there are 130,000 to 150,000 distinct CDR3 sequences, about 6% of which are singletons. Material: PBMCs or a T cell subset sorted from them (not recorded which). The receptors derive from an adult woman who had mild COVID-19 (a few samples of this study predate the infection). Cell type and time point are not known.

This clonotype appeared a few times. The rearrangement links TRBV30 to TRBJ2-1; TRBD2 might be the D (5 bases). Trimming pared 4 bases from V and 0 bases from J, leaving 13 bases between. The CDR3 has 15 residues. Germline V CDR1 and CDR2: GTSNPN, SVGIG (reference sequence). The CDR3 DNA follows: TGTGCCTGGACTCCGCTAGCTAGCTCCTACAATGAGCAGTTCTTC. As protein: CAWTPLASSYNEQFF.

The chain uses TRBV5-1 and TRBJ2-3, with D possibly TRBD2 on 6 matching bases. Germline V gene lookup returns CDR1 SGHRS and CDR2 YFSETQ. V lost 5 bases and J lost 6, with 19 bases in between. This CDR3 region has 15 residues. The CDR3 coding sequence is TGCGCCAGCAGGGGTCTCGGAGGGGCTGAGGATACGCAGTATTTT. Protein sequence: CASRGLGGAEDTQYF.

This clonotype was seen ten or more times. The V and J genes are TRBV27 and TRBJ2-7; D remains unclear. Trimming pared 5 bases from V and 3 bases from J, leaving 17 bases between. The CDR3 loop spans 15 amino acids. CDR1 and CDR2 from the germline V gene are MNHEY and SMNVEV (reference sequence). CDR3 residues: CASSRLPGGGYEQYF. CDR3 nucleotides: TGTGCCAGCAGTCGTCTACCCGGCGGCGGCTACGAGCAGTACTTC.

Many counts were recorded for this clonotype. The genes are TRBV29-1 and TRBJ2-1; the match to TRBD1 covers 8 bases. This CDR3 is built from 11 residues. V lost 6 bases to trimming and J lost 7 bases; unmatched junction nucleotides: 2. Germline V gene sequence: CDR1 SQVTM, CDR2 ANQGSEA. The CDR3 nucleotides are TGCAGCGTGTACAGGGGGAATGAGCAGTTCTTC. It yields the protein CSVYRGNEQFF.

In this sample, this clonotype turned up many times. The rearrangement joins TRBV5-1 to TRBJ2-4; 9 bases map to TRBD2. This CDR3 is built from 18 residues. Trimming removed 0 bases from V and 4 bases from J; junction bases left unmatched: 11. Germline CDR1 SGHRS, CDR2 YFSETQ. CDR3 residues: CASSLEPASGANKNIQYF. The DNA for the CDR3 is TGCGCCAGCAGCTTGGAACCTGCTAGCGGGGCAAATAAAAACATTCAGTACTTC.

A few counts support this clonotype. The rearrangement joins TRBV9 to TRBJ1-2; D possibly corresponds to TRBD1 (6 bases). Per the germline V gene, CDR1 is SGDLS and CDR2 is YYNGEE. The ends were cut back, 3 bases at V and 4 bases at J, with 16 bases in the middle. The CDR3 contains 15 residues. The CDR3 spells CASSAPGQGFYGYTF. CDR3 bases: TGTGCCAGCAGCGCCCCGGGGCAGGGGTTCTATGGCTACACCTTC.

This clonotype was found many times. CDR3 protein: CASSARQARGTYEQYF. The CDR3 DNA is TGTGCCAGCAGCGCTAGACAGGCGCGGGGGACCTACGAGCAGTACTTC. The chain couples TRBV7-9 to TRBJ2-7, with D tentatively TRBD2 (7 bases). Looked up from germline, CDR1 is SEHNR and CDR2 is FQNEAQ (reference sequence). The CDR3 runs 16 residues. Trimming took 5 bases from V and 2 from J, leaving 19 bases between them.

This clonotype was observed at least ten times. This rearrangement joins TRBV28 to TRBJ2-7, with a weak D call TRBD2 (7 bases). The CDR3 loop spans 14 amino acids. V shed 6 bases and J shed 4 bases, with 16 bases lying between them. In germline, CDR1 is MDHEN, CDR2 SYDVKM. CDR3 residues: CASSLGGGTYEQYF. The CDR3 region has the DNA TGTGCCAGCAGCCTAGGGGGGGGGACTTACGAGCAGTACTTC.

This clonotype was recorded at least ten times. This may stem from a read error, because a much larger clone lies one nucleotide away. The chain carries TRBV2 and TRBJ2-7, with 9 positions matching TRBD1. Looked up from germline, CDR1 is SNHLY and CDR2 is FYNNEI. The CDR3 is 13 residues long. With V trimmed by 4 bases and J by 3 bases, 1 base remained unmatched. CDR3 nucleotides: TGTGCCAGCAGTGTGGGACAGGGCTACGAGCAGTACTTC. Translation: CASSVGQGYEQYF.

Only a few counts were recorded for this clonotype. This chain joins TRBV10-3 and TRBJ2-5; D may be TRBD1 or TRBD2 (6 bases each). CDR3 length: 15 residues. Per the germline V gene, CDR1 is ENHRY and CDR2 is SYGVKD. V lost 2 bases to trimming and J lost 3 bases, with 13 bases between them. The CDR3 DNA follows: TGTGCCATCAGTGAGAAGGGGGGCCCCGAAGAGACCCAGTACTTC. The encoded protein is CAISEKGGPEETQYF.

This clonotype came up many times. The CDR3 bases are TGTGCCAGTAGTAAGGGTTACACTGAAGCTTTCTTT. Translating gives CASSKGYTEAFF. The V and J genes are TRBV19 and TRBJ1-1; D remains unclear. CDR1 and CDR2 from the germline V gene are LNHDA and SQIVND (reference sequence). The CDR3 is 12 amino acids. The V end lost 4 bases, the J end lost 3 bases, and 6 bases lay between the germline ends.

This clonotype occurred many times. The chain is built from TRBV6-2 or TRBV6-3 and TRBJ2-7, with 9 bases lining up with TRBD1. The germline CDR1 and CDR2 sequences are MNHEY and SVGEGT. The J segment lost 2 bases and the V segment lost 6 bases, leaving 5 bases of the junction unmatched. CDR3 length: 14 amino acids. The CDR3 bases are TGTGCCAGCAGCATCACAGGGGGCCCCTACGAGCAGTACTTC. This gives the protein CASSITGGPYEQYF.

This clonotype was seen ten or more times. V usage is TRBV7-2 and J usage is TRBJ2-5; D perhaps matches TRBD2 (6 bases). CDR1 is SGHTA and CDR2 is FQGNSA in the germline V gene. This CDR3 region has 14 residues. V was pared by 1 base and J by 9 bases, with 15 bases between. CDR3 sequence: CASSLDPGQRAQYF. CDR3 bases: TGTGCCAGCAGCTTAGATCCGGGGCAGCGGGCCCAGTACTTC.

In this sample, this clonotype turned up many times. CDR3 protein: CASSKDRTEAFF. CDR3 sequence (DNA): TGTGCCAGCAGCAAGGACCGGACTGAAGCTTTCTTT. The chain joins TRBV5-5 to TRBJ1-1; no reliable D call. Germline CDR1 SGHKS, CDR2 YYEKEE (reference sequence). Trimming removed 4 bases at V and 5 bases at J, with 9 bases between. The CDR3 has 12 amino acids.

Ten or more counts support this clonotype. The rearrangement joins TRBV7-6 to TRBJ1-6; TRBD1 is a possible D gene (6 bases). With 5 bases removed from V and 14 bases from J, the gap between germline ends came to 16 bases. The CDR3 is made up of 13 amino acids. The germline V gene encodes CDR1 SGHVS and CDR2 FNYEAQ. Here the CDR3 DNA reads TGTGCCAGCAGCCCCTCCCGGGACATATCCCTCCACTTT. Amino acids: CASSPSRDISLHF.

The CDR3 here is CASSHTMYF. The CDR3 DNA reads as TGTGCCAGCAGCCATACAATGTACTTC. J is TRBJ2-5 and V is TRBV5-6; D uncertain. Trimming took off 4 bases at V and 13 bases at J, with 8 bases between the two ends. Germline CDR1 is SGHDT and CDR2 is YYEEEE. The CDR3 has 9 residues.

In this sample, this clonotype turned up a few times. The rearrangement links TRBV29-1 to TRBJ2-3, with D possibly matching TRBD1 (5 bases). Between the trimmed V and J ends, which lost 3 bases and 1 base, there was a span of 11 bases. CDR1 SQVTM and CDR2 ANQGSEA come from the germline V gene. The CDR3 consists of 14 residues. Here the CDR3 reads CSVEEGRGTDTQYF. Here the CDR3 DNA reads TGCAGCGTTGAGGAAGGCAGGGGCACAGATACGCAGTATTTT.

The V and J genes are TRBV24-1 and TRBJ1-1; 10 bases are shared with TRBD1. Losses at the gene ends were 4 bases for V and 3 bases for J; bases not matched to a gene: 7. This CDR3 region has 16 residues. The V gene's germline CDR1 is KGHDR and CDR2 SFDVKD. The CDR3 reads CATSDPRQGADTEAFF. Written as DNA, the CDR3 is TGTGCCACCAGTGACCCACGACAGGGGGCTGACACTGAAGCTTTCTTT.

This clonotype was picked up many times. The chain combines TRBV20-1 with TRBJ2-1; TRBD2 is a possible D gene (5 bases). This CDR3 spans 13 amino acids. Trimming left V 3 bases short and J 2 bases short, with 8 bases between. Germline CDR1 and CDR2: DFQATT and SNEGSKA (reference sequence). The CDR3 DNA sequence: TGCAGTGCTAGTGGGAGAACCTACAATGAGCAGTTCTTC. Protein: CSASGRTYNEQFF.

The sample holds a few counts of this clonotype. The chain uses TRBV3-1 and TRBJ1-5; no clear D gene. CDR1 LGHDT and CDR2 YNNKEL come from the germline V gene (reference sequence). V was clipped by 4 bases and J by 4 bases, with 11 bases between them. The CDR3 is 14 amino acids. In nucleotides, the CDR3 is TGTGCCAGCAGCCTAGGCTTCGGTAATCAGCCCCAGCATTTT. Protein: CASSLGFGNQPQHF.

This clonotype has ten or more counts. The chain is built from TRBV7-2 and TRBJ2-3; D gene ambiguous. The CDR3 runs 11 residues. Germline CDR1 is SGHTA and CDR2 is FQGNSA. Trimming pared 5 bases from V and 2 bases from J, leaving 2 bases between. CDR3 bases: TGTGCCAGCAGCCACACAGATACGCAGTATTTT. Translation: CASSHTDTQYF. The full variable domain, completed using reference TRBV7-2 and TRBJ2-3, is GAGVSQSPSNKVTEKGKDVELRCDPISGHTALYWYRQSLGQGLEFLIYFQGNSAPDKSGLPSDRFSAERTGGSVSTLTIQRTQQEDSAVYLCASSHTDTQYFGPGTRLTVL.